Listed here are 30 T cell receptor beta chains from one sample, sequenced in a study of early T cells in non-severe SARS-CoV-2 infection. In TCRdb, the 5' RACE reads were re-called with MiXCR into one record per CDR3 protein. The sample consists of some 90,000 distinct CDR3 sequences, about 16% of them appearing once. The specimen sequenced was whole blood. These receptors were taken from an adult who was a healthcare worker with PCR-confirmed SARS-CoV-2 infection or an uninfected control (not recorded which).

This clonotype occurred many times. This chain links TRBV11-1 with TRBJ2-7, with D perhaps TRBD2 (6 bases). Trimming took off 5 bases at V and 3 bases at J, with 11 bases between the two ends. Germline V CDR1 and CDR2: SGHAT, FQDESV (reference sequence). The CDR3 is made up of 13 amino acids. Written as DNA, the CDR3 is TGTGCCAGCAGCCCAGGGACTTACTACGAGCAGTACTTC. Translation gives CASSPGTYYEQYF.

This clonotype showed up just a few times. The gene calls are TRBV28 and TRBJ1-5; no firm D call. The CDR3 spans 16 residues. Between the trimmed V and J ends, which lost 4 bases and 0 bases, there was a span of 13 bases. Germline CDR1 is MDHEN and CDR2 is SYDVKM. This CDR3 reads CASSSPGGRSNQPQHF. CDR3 DNA sequence: TGTGCCAGCAGTTCCCCCGGTGGACGTAGCAATCAGCCCCAGCATTTT.

The chain links TRBV5-5 to TRBJ2-3; a possible D gene is TRBD1 (5 bases). Germline loops: CDR1 SGHKS, CDR2 YYEKEE (reference sequence). The CDR3 is 14 residues long. Trimming shortened V by 3 bases and J by 4 bases, and 12 bases separated the two germline ends. In DNA form, the CDR3 reads TGTGCCAGCAGCTCTTTGGGGCTAGCAGATACGCAGTATTTT. Its protein is CASSSLGLADTQYF.

This clonotype has at least ten counts. The chain links TRBV3-1 to TRBJ2-7; TRBD1 aligns across 12 bases. The CDR3 spans 16 residues. Trimming removed 1 base from V and 3 bases from J; junction bases left unmatched: 4. The germline V gene encodes CDR1 LGHDT and CDR2 YNNKEL (reference sequence). CDR3 sequence: CASSQGDRGLVYEQYF. The DNA for the CDR3 is TGTGCCAGCAGCCAAGGGGACAGGGGGCTCGTCTACGAGCAGTACTTC.

This clonotype came up many times. V and J are TRBV20-1 and TRBJ2-3; 12 bases map to TRBD2. Germline assignment: CDR1 DFQATT and CDR2 SNEGSKA (reference sequence). This CDR3 spans 15 amino acids. J gave up 3 bases and V 1 base, and 2 bases lay outside the gene matches. The CDR3 spells CSARVGTSGTDTQYF. CDR3 nucleotide sequence: TGCAGTGCTAGAGTAGGGACTAGCGGGACAGATACGCAGTATTTT.

V is TRBV9 and J is TRBJ2-1, with TRBD2 identical over 10 bases. Looked up from germline, CDR1 is SGDLS and CDR2 is YYNGEE. Losses at the gene ends were 3 bases for V and 4 bases for J; bases not matched to a gene: 4. This CDR3 region has 15 residues. Written as DNA, the CDR3 is TGTGCCAGCAGCGCAGTAGCGGGAGGTTACAATGAGCAGTTCTTC. It translates to CASSAVAGGYNEQFF. The entire variable domain, with the rest obtained from reference TRBV9 and TRBJ2-1, is as follows: DSGVTQTPKHLITATGQRVTLRCSPRSGDLSVYWYQQSLDQGLQFLIQYYNGEERAKGNILERFSAQQFPDLHSELNLSSLELGDSALYFCASSAVAGGYNEQFFGPGTRLTVL.

This clonotype has just a few counts. The V gene is TRBV2, the J gene TRBJ2-1, with D possibly TRBD2 on 5 matching bases. Germline loops: CDR1 SNHLY, CDR2 FYNNEI. Trimming shortened V by 6 bases and J by 2 bases, and 11 bases separated the two germline ends. This CDR3 has 14 residues. The CDR3, as DNA: TGTGCCAGCAGCATGGACTGGACCTACAATGAGCAGTTCTTC. This translates into CASSMDWTYNEQFF.

This clonotype was counted only a few times. The J gene is TRBJ1-1, the V gene TRBV5-1; 7 bases line up with TRBD1. The germline V gene has CDR1 SGHRS and CDR2 YFSETQ. The ends lost 3 bases at V and 5 bases at J; junction bases unmatched: 4. The CDR3 is 13 amino acids. Here the CDR3 DNA reads TGCGCCAGCAGCTACGCAGGGGGAACTGAAGCTTTCTTT. This sequence encodes CASSYAGGTEAFF. Combining the CDR3 with reference TRBV5-1 and TRBJ1-1 gives the whole variable domain KAGVTQTPRYLIKTRGQQVTLSCSPISGHRSVSWYQQTPGQGLQFLFEYFSETQRNKGNFPGRFSGRQFSNSRSEMNVSTLELGDSALYLCASSYAGGTEAFFGQGTRLTVV.

This clonotype was counted many times. This chain links TRBV29-1 with TRBJ2-7; 15 nucleotides line up with TRBD2. The CDR3 loop spans 14 amino acids. The J segment lost 6 bases and the V segment lost 2 bases, leaving 2 bases of the junction unmatched. Germline loops: CDR1 SQVTM, CDR2 ANQGSEA. The CDR3 coding sequence is TGCAGCGTTGAAAAGGGACTAGCGGGGGGCGAGCAGTACTTC. This codes for CSVEKGLAGGEQYF.

This clonotype has more than one count but fewer than ten. The genes are TRBV12-3 or TRBV12-4 and TRBJ2-1, with 8 positions matching TRBD2. The CDR3 has 14 residues. V trimming: 6 bases; J trimming: 13 bases; junction bases outside the gene matches: 14. The CDR3 reads CASRPSGTSWRQFF. CDR3 bases: TGTGCCAGCAGACCTTCCGGGACTAGTTGGCGACAGTTCTTC.

In its sample, this clonotype ranks as medium-sized (0.01 to 0.1%). The chain joins TRBV7-9 to TRBJ1-6; possible D gene TRBD1, 5 bases. In germline, CDR1 is SEHNR, CDR2 FQNEAQ (reference sequence). The V end was cut by 1 base, the J end by 7 bases, with 8 bases between. This CDR3 contains 14 residues. CDR3 residues: CASSLEGPNSPLHF. CDR3 coding DNA: TGTGCCAGCAGCTTAGAGGGGCCCAATTCACCCCTCCACTTT.

This clonotype was detected many times. The chain uses TRBV18 and TRBJ1-2; 9 bases map to TRBD1. CDR1 is KGHSH, CDR2 LQKENI, per germline. The CDR3 loop spans 13 amino acids. V gave up 3 bases and J gave up 4 bases; unmatched junction bases: 0. The CDR3: CASSPTGGYGYTF. The CDR3 coding sequence is TGTGCCAGCTCACCGACAGGGGGCTATGGCTACACCTTC. The variable domain in full, completed from reference TRBV18 and TRBJ1-2, reads NAGVMQNPRHLVRRRGQEARLRCSPMKGHSHVYWYRQLPEEGLKFMVYLQKENIIDESGMPKERFSAEFPKEGPSILRIQQVVRGDSAAYFCASSPTGGYGYTFGSGTRLTVV.

The chain recombines TRBV5-1 with TRBJ2-1, with TRBD2 matching over 11 bases. Germline V lookup: CDR1 SGHRS, CDR2 YFSETQ. This CDR3 has 14 residues. The trim removed 1 base at V and 7 bases at J, leaving 1 base unmatched. CDR3 in amino acids: CASSLTSGSNEQFF. As DNA, the CDR3 is TGCGCCAGCAGCTTGACTAGCGGGAGTAATGAGCAGTTCTTC.

This clonotype came up a few times. The chain combines TRBV19 with TRBJ2-3, with TRBD2 matching 12 bases. This CDR3 has 18 residues. The germline CDR1 and CDR2 sequences are LNHDA and SQIVND (reference sequence). The J segment lost 3 bases and the V segment lost 0 bases, leaving 7 bases of the junction unmatched. The CDR3 DNA follows: TGTGCCAGTAGTATAGATCTCCGACTAGCGGGAGTGACAGATACGCAGTATTTT. Amino acid sequence: CASSIDLRLAGVTDTQYF. The variable domain in full, with the rest retrieved from reference TRBV19 and TRBJ2-3, is DGGITQSPKYLFRKEGQNVTLSCEQNLNHDAMYWYRQDPGQGLRLIYYSQIVNDFQKGDIAEGYSVSREKKESFPLTVTSAQKNPTAFYLCASSIDLRLAGVTDTQYFGPGTRLTVL.

This clonotype occurred a few times. The J gene is TRBJ2-7, the V gene TRBV6-6; D unclear. CDR1 MNHNY and CDR2 SVGAGI come from the germline V gene (reference sequence). With 1 base removed from V and 4 bases from J, the gap between germline ends came to 8 bases. This CDR3 has 13 residues. Here the CDR3 DNA reads TGTGCCAGCAGTTACTATGCCGATTACGAGCAGTACTTC. Translated, it gives CASSYYADYEQYF.

This clonotype occurred many times. This chain links TRBV12-2 with TRBJ1-2. TRBV12-2 is flagged as a pseudogene. The CDR3 totals 13 residues. CDR3 in amino acids: CASRCSGGPGYTF. The CDR3 DNA follows: TGTGCAAGTCGCTGTAGTGGCGGACCTGGCTACACCTTC.

The chain carries TRBV30 and TRBJ1-4; TRBD1 might be the D (6 bases). The CDR3 has 14 residues. Trimming removed 4 bases at V and 7 bases at J, with 16 bases between. In germline, CDR1 is GTSNPN, CDR2 SVGIG (reference sequence). The DNA of the CDR3 is TGTGCCTGGACCCTACCGGACAGAAGTGAAAAACTGTTTTTT. Amino acids: CAWTLPDRSEKLFF.

This clonotype has a handful of counts. The chain couples TRBV20-1 to TRBJ2-1, with D possibly TRBD2 on 6 matching bases. The ends were cut back, 3 bases at V and 0 bases at J, with 9 bases in the middle. Germline CDR1 and CDR2: DFQATT and SNEGSKA (reference sequence). The length of the CDR3 is 14 residues. The CDR3 here is CSAREGPSYNEQFF. Written as DNA, the CDR3 is TGCAGTGCTAGGGAGGGGCCCTCCTACAATGAGCAGTTCTTC.

This clonotype was seen a handful of times. This chain uses TRBV5-4 with TRBJ2-1; TRBD2 aligns across 10 bases. Germline CDR1 SGHNT, CDR2 YYREEE (reference sequence). J gave up 10 bases and V 4 bases, and 17 bases lay outside the gene matches. This CDR3 contains 17 residues. CDR3 protein: CASSPGAGLAGEGEQFF. The CDR3 DNA is TGTGCCAGCAGCCCCGGTGCAGGTCTAGCGGGAGAGGGGGAGCAGTTCTTC.

This chain connects TRBV29-1 to TRBJ2-4; no clear D. The CDR3 runs 12 residues. V lost 3 bases, J lost 6 bases, and 9 bases lay in between. In germline, CDR1 is SQVTM, CDR2 ANQGSEA. This CDR3 reads CSVESERNIQYF. The CDR3, as DNA: TGCAGCGTTGAGTCTGAAAGAAACATTCAGTACTTC.

This clonotype has more than one count but fewer than ten. V and J are TRBV7-9 and TRBJ2-7; 9 bases agree with TRBD1. The length of the CDR3 is 16 residues. J was trimmed by 3 bases and V by 4 bases; bases with no gene match: 10. Germline V gives CDR1 SEHNR, CDR2 FQNEAQ (reference sequence). CDR3 in amino acids: CASSSTGGGLVYEQYF. The CDR3, as DNA: TGTGCCAGCAGCTCCACAGGGGGCGGTCTGGTCTACGAGCAGTACTTC.

The V call is TRBV10-2, the J call TRBJ1-1; a possible D gene is TRBD1 (5 bases). Germline V CDR1 and CDR2: WSHSY, SAAADI. With 2 bases removed from V and 9 bases from J, the gap between germline ends came to 7 bases. This CDR3 is built from 11 residues. For the CDR3, the DNA is TGCGCCAGCAGTGAGGGGGACCAAGCTTTCTTT. Protein: CASSEGDQAFF.

This clonotype was seen only once. Possible read error: a much larger clone is one base away. The V call is TRBV27, the J call TRBJ1-6; D remains unclear. V was shortened by 5 bases and J by 8 bases, with 10 bases between the two germline ends. The CDR3 spans 13 residues. Per germline, CDR1 MNHEY and CDR2 SMNVEV (reference sequence). CDR3 nucleotides: TGTGCCAGCAGTCTCCACGGGGATTCACCCCTCCACTTT. The encoded protein is CASSLHGDSPLHF.

This clonotype appeared many times. The rearrangement uses TRBV10-2 and TRBJ2-5; D not certain. V was cut by 4 bases and J by 2 bases, with 11 bases left in between. Germline loops: CDR1 WSHSY, CDR2 SAAADI. CDR3 length: 14 amino acids. The CDR3 sequence: CASSGFRMQETQYF. The CDR3 region has the DNA TGCGCCAGCAGTGGGTTCCGGATGCAAGAGACCCAGTACTTC.

The chain has TRBV30 and TRBJ1-2; tentative D call: TRBD1 (6 bases). The V end lost 5 bases, the J end lost 0 bases, and 16 bases lay between the germline ends. This CDR3 has 15 residues. Germline V lookup: CDR1 GTSNPN, CDR2 SVGIG (reference sequence). CDR3 region: CAWFRQEGSNYGYTF. The CDR3 bases are TGTGCCTGGTTCCGACAGGAGGGGTCTAACTATGGCTACACCTTC.

This clonotype was observed a handful of times. The rearrangement uses TRBV7-9 and TRBJ2-1; D is ambiguous. The V gene's germline CDR1 is SEHNR and CDR2 FQNEAQ (reference sequence). Trimming pared 5 bases from V and 5 bases from J, leaving 7 bases between. The CDR3 is made up of 12 amino acids. Written as DNA, the CDR3 is TGTGCCAGCAGCAAACTCAACAATGAGCAGTTCTTC. Amino acid sequence: CASSKLNNEQFF. Full variable domain (rest looked up from reference TRBV7-9 and TRBJ2-1): DTGVSQNPRHKITKRGQNVTFRCDPISEHNRLYWYRQTLGQGPEFLTYFQNEAQLEKSRLLSDRFSAERPKGSFSTLEIQRTEQGDSAMYLCASSKLNNEQFFGPGTRLTVL.

The chain uses TRBV3-2 and TRBJ2-7; TRBD2, the D gene given by the table, was not confirmed from the DNA. TRBV3-2 is a recognized pseudogene. The length of the CDR3 is 18 residues. CDR3 loop: CASSLTTSGRKRSYEQYF. In DNA, the CDR3 is TGTGCCAGCAGCTTAACGACTAGCGGGAGGAAGCGGTCCTACGAGCAGTACTTC.

This CDR3 reads CSAIRTEAGGYEQYF. The CDR3 DNA reads as TGCAGTGCCATTCGAACAGAGGCGGGGGGCTACGAGCAGTACTTC. The chain joins TRBV20-1 to TRBJ2-7; 8 bases agree with TRBD2. The CDR3 has 15 residues. The V and J ends lost 6 bases and 3 bases, in that order; junction bases with no gene match: 13. Germline V gives CDR1 DFQATT, CDR2 SNEGSKA (reference sequence).

This clonotype was detected many times. This rearrangement joins TRBV10-1 to TRBJ1-1; D possibly corresponds to TRBD1 (5 bases). The CDR3 has 10 amino acids. V shed 11 bases and J shed 5 bases, with 9 bases lying between them. The germline V gene has CDR1 WNHNN and CDR2 SYGVQD (reference sequence). The CDR3 sequence: CAGRTTEAFF. CDR3 DNA sequence: TGCGCCGGCCGGACAACTGAAGCTTTCTTT.

The CDR3 coding sequence is TGTGCCAGCAGTACGACTAGACGGGAGACCCAGTACTTC. Protein product: CASSTTRRETQYF. The V call is TRBV28, the J call TRBJ2-5, with D maybe TRBD2 (6 bases). Germline V gives CDR1 MDHEN, CDR2 SYDVKM. Trimming pared 5 bases from V and 5 bases from J, leaving 12 bases between. The CDR3 has 13 amino acids.